This T cell receptor beta chain came from a study of CD8 T cells in Susac syndrome. The CDR3 totals 14 residues. The germline gives CDR1 DFQATT, CDR2 SNEGSKA (reference sequence). V lost 3 bases, J lost 0 bases, and 1 base stayed unmatched. RNA was extracted with the RNeasy kit, and a quantity of roughly 0.5 to 1 ug was reverse transcribed using random hexamers. TCRdb called the immunoSEQ multiplex PCR reads again in MiXCR, with one record for every CDR3 protein. The table includes some 190,000 distinct CDR3 sequences, 95% detected once. Sequencing was carried out using CD4+ T cells from PBMCs. This chain links TRBV20-1 with TRBJ2-7; 11 bases are shared with TRBD2. The sequence derives from a human donor in good health. The DNA of the CDR3 is TGCAGTGCTAGGACTAGCGGGAACTCCTACGAGCAGTACGTC. It codes for CSARTSGNSYEQYV.